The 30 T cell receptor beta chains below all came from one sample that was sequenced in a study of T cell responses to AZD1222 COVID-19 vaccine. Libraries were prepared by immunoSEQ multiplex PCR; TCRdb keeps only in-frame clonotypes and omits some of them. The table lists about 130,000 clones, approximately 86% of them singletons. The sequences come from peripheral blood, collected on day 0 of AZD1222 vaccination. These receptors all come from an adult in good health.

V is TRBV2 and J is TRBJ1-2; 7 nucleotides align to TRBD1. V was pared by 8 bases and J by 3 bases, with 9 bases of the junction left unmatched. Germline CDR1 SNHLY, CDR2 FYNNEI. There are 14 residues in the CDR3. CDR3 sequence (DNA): TGTGCCAGCCCAGGGGGTGGGTTGTACTATGGCTACACCTTC. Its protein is CASPGGGLYYGYTF.

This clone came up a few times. The CDR3 region is CASSRTGPGNTIYF. The CDR3, as DNA: TGTGCCAGCAGTAGGACAGGGCCTGGAAACACCATATATTTT. The chain combines TRBV6-5 with TRBJ1-3; 8 bases agree with TRBD1. The CDR3 runs to 14 residues. Trimming cost V 5 bases and J 2 bases; bases outside gene matches: 2. Germline V lookup: CDR1 MNHEY, CDR2 SVGAGI.

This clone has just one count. The CDR3 sequence: CASSQSGVNEKLFF. DNA of the CDR3: TGTGCCAGCAGCCAATCAGGAGTTAATGAAAAACTGTTTTTT. The V call is TRBV3-1 (or the pseudogene TRBV3-2), the J call TRBJ1-4; D is uncertain. Trimming left V 2 bases short and J 4 bases short, with 8 bases between. The length of the CDR3 is 14 residues. Germline values: CDR1 LGHDT, CDR2 YNNKEL (reference sequence).

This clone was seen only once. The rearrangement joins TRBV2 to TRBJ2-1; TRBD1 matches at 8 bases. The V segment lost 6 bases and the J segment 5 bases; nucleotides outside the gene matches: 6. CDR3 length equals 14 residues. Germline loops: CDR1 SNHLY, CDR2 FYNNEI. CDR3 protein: CASRLGTGDNEQFF. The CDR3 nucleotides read TGTGCCAGCAGATTAGGGACAGGTGACAATGAGCAGTTCTTC.

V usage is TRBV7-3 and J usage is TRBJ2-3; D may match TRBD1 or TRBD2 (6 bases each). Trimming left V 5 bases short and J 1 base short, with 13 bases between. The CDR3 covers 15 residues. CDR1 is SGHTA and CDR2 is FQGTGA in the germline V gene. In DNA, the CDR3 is TGTGCCAGCAGCAGAACGGGGGCCCGCACAGATACGCAGTATTTT. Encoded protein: CASSRTGARTDTQYF. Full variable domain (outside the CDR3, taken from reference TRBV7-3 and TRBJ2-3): GAGVSQTPSNKVTEKGKYVELRCDPISGHTALYWYRQSLGQGPEFLIYFQGTGAADDSGLPNDRFFAVRPEGSVSTLKIQRTERGDSAVYLCASSRTGARTDTQYFGPGTRLTVL.

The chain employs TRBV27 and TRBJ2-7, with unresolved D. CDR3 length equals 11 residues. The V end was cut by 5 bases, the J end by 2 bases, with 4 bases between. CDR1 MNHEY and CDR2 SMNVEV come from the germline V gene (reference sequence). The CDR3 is CASSTAYEQYF. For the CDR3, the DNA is TGTGCCAGCAGTACCGCCTACGAGCAGTACTTC.

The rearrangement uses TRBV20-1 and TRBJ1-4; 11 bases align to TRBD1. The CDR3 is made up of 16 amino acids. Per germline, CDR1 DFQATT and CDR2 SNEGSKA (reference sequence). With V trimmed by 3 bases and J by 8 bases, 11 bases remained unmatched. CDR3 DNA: TGCAGTGCTAGTGTTTGGACAGGGGGCTCTCGCGAAAAACTGTTTTTT. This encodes CSASVWTGGSREKLFF.

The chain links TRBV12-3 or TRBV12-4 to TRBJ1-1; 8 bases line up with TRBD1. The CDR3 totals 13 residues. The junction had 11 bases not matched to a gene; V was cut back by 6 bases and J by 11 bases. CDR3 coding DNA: TGTGCCAGCAGACTCGCTGGGACAGGAGAGGCTTTCTTT. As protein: CASRLAGTGEAFF.

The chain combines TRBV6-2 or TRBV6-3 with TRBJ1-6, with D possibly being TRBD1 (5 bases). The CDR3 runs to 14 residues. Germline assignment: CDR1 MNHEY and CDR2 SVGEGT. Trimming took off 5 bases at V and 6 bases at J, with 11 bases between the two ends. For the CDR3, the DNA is TGTGCCAGCAGTCGTGACAGATTTAATTCACCCCTCCACTTT. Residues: CASSRDRFNSPLHF.

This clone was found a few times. The CDR3 nucleotides read TGTGCCAGCAGACGACAGGGTGGCACCGGGGAGCTGTTTTTT. It yields the protein CASRRQGGTGELFF. This chain links TRBV27 with TRBJ2-2; 7 positions match TRBD1. The CDR3 sequence is 14 residues long. From germline, CDR1 is MNHEY and CDR2 SMNVEV (reference sequence). V was pared by 6 bases and J by 4 bases, with 5 bases of the junction left unmatched.

As DNA, the CDR3 is TGCGCCAGCAGCCCCCAACATGGAGTTAACACTGAAGCTTTCTTT. The encoded protein is CASSPQHGVNTEAFF. This chain links TRBV5-1 with TRBJ1-1; D is unresolved. The germline V and J ends were trimmed by 4 bases and 2 bases, with 15 bases remaining between them. The CDR3 extends over 15 amino acids. Germline loops: CDR1 SGHRS, CDR2 YFSETQ. The whole variable domain, remainder taken from reference TRBV5-1 and TRBJ1-1, is KAGVTQTPRYLIKTRGQQVTLSCSPISGHRSVSWYQQTPGQGLQFLFEYFSETQRNKGNFPGRFSGRQFSNSRSEMNVSTLELGDSALYLCASSPQHGVNTEAFFGQGTRLTVV.

In nucleotides, the CDR3 is TGCGCCAGCAGCTCCCGGGACAGGGATCGTGATACGCAGTATTTT. Translated: CASSSRDRDRDTQYF. V usage is TRBV5-1 and J usage is TRBJ2-3; TRBD1 agrees at 9 bases. This CDR3 comprises 15 residues. The trim removed 3 bases at V and 6 bases at J, leaving 8 bases unmatched. The V gene's germline CDR1 is SGHRS and CDR2 YFSETQ.

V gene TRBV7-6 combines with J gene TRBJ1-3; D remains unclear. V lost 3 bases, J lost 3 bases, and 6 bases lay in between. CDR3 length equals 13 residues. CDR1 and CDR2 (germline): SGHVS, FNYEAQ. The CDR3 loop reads CASSLGFGNTIYF. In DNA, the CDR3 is TGTGCCAGCAGCTTGGGGTTTGGAAACACCATATATTTT.

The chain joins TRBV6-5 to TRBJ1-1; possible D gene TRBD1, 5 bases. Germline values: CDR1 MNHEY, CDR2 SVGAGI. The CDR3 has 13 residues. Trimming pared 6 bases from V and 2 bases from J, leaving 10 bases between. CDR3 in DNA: TGTGCCAGCAGGGAGACAGTTAACACTGAAGCTTTCTTT. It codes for CASRETVNTEAFF.

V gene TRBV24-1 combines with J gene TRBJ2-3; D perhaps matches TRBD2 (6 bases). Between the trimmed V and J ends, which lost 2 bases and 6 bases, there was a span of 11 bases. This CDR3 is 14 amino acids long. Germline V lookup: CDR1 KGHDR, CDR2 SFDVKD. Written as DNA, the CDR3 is TGTGCCACCAGTGATTGGACTACCCTGGATACGCAGTATTTT. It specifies CATSDWTTLDTQYF.

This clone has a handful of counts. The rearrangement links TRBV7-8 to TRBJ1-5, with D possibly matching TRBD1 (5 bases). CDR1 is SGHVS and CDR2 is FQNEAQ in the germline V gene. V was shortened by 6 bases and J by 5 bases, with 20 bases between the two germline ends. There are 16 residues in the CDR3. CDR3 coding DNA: TGTGCCAGCAGACTAGGTAATGACAGCCCTCATCAGCCCCAGCATTTT. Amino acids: CASRLGNDSPHQPQHF.

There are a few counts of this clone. DNA for the CDR3: TGTGCCAGCAGCCATATCGGTGGGGCAGGCACTAACTATGGCTACACCTTC. Translated, it gives CASSHIGGAGTNYGYTF. The chain joins TRBV7-3 to TRBJ1-2; D might be TRBD1 (5 bases). CDR3 length: 17 amino acids. Looked up from germline, CDR1 is SGHTA and CDR2 is FQGTGA. Trimming pared 5 bases from V and 0 bases from J, leaving 19 bases between.

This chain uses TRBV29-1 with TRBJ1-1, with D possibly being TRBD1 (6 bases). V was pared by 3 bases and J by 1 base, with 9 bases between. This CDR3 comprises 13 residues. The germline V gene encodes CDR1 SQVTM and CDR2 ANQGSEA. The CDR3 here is CSVEHRENTEAFF. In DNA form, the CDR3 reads TGCAGCGTTGAGCACAGGGAGAACACTGAAGCTTTCTTT.

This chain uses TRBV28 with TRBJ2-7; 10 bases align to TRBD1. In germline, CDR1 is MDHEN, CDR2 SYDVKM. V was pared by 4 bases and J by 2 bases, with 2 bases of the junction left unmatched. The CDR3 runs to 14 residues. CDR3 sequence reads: CASSYGQGAYEQYF. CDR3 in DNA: TGTGCCAGCAGTTATGGACAGGGGGCCTACGAGCAGTACTTC.

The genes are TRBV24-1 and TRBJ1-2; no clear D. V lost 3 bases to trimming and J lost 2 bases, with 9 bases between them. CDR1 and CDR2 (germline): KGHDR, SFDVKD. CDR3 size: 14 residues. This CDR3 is CATSDEQTNYGYTF. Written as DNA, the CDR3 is TGTGCCACCAGTGATGAACAGACGAACTATGGCTACACCTTC.

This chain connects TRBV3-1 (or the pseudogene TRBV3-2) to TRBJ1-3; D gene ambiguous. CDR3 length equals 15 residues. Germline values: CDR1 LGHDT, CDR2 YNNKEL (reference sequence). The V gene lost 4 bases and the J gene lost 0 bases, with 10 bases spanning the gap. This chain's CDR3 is CASSLTSASGNTIYF. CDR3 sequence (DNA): TGTGCCAGCAGCCTCACGAGTGCCTCTGGAAACACCATATATTTT.

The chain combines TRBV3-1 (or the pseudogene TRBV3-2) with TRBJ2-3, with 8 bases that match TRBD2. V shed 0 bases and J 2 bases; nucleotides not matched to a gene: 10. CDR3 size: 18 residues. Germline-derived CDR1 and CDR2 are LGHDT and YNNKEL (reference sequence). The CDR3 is CASSQDAAIAGTTDTQYF. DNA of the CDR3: TGTGCCAGCAGCCAAGATGCAGCAATAGCGGGGACCACAGATACGCAGTATTTT.

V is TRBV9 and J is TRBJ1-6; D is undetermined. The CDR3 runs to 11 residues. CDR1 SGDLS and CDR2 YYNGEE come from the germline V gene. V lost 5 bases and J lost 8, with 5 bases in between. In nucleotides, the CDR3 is TGTGCCAGCAGGCCAGATTCACCCCTCCACTTT. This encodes CASRPDSPLHF.

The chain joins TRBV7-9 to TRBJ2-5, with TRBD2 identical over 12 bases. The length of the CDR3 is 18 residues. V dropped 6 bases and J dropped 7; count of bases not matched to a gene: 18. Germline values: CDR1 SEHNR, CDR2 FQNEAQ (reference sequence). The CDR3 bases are TGTGCCAGCAGTCTAAAACGAAGACTAGCGGGAGTCGTGGGGACCCAGTACTTC. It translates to CASSLKRRLAGVVGTQYF.

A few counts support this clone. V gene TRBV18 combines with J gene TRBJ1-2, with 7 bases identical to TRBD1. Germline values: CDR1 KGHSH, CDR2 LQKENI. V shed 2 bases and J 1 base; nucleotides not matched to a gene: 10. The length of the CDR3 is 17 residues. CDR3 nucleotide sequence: TGTGCCAGCTCACCATCAGACAGGGCCGGGGGTAACTATGGCTACACCTTC. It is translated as CASSPSDRAGGNYGYTF.

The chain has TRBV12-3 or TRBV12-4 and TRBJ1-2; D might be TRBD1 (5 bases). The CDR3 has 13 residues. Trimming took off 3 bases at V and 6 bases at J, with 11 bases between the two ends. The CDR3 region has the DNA TGTGCCAGCAGTTTGGGGGGGGAAAATGGCTACACCTTC. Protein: CASSLGGENGYTF.

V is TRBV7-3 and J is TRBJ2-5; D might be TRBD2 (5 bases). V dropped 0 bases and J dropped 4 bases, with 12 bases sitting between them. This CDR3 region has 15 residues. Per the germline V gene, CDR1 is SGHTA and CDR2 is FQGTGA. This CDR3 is CASSLTASLGETQYF. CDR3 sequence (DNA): TGTGCCAGCAGCTTAACGGCTAGCTTAGGAGAGACCCAGTACTTC.

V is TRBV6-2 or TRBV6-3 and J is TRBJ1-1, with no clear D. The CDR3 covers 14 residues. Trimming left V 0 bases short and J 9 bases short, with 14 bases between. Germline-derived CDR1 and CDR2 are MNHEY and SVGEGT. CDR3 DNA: TGTGCCAGCAGTTACTCGAACAAGGCCCTGAAAGCTTTCTTT. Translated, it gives CASSYSNKALKAFF.

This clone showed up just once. Here the CDR3 DNA reads TGTGCCAGTAGTAGCAATGAGCAGTTCTTC. Protein: CASSSNEQFF. The V call is TRBV19, the J call TRBJ2-1, with D unclear. Trimming left V 4 bases short and J 6 bases short, with 1 base between. This CDR3 has 10 amino acids. The V gene's germline CDR1 is LNHDA and CDR2 SQIVND (reference sequence).

The CDR3 DNA reads TGTGCCAGCAGCTCAAGAATAACTATGGATCGCTACGAGCAGTACTTC. It encodes CASSSRITMDRYEQYF. J is TRBJ2-7 and V is TRBV3-1 (or the pseudogene TRBV3-2); D gene ambiguous. V was clipped by 5 bases and J by 3 bases, with 20 bases between them. The germline CDR1 and CDR2 sequences are LGHDT and YNNKEL (reference sequence). The CDR3 runs 16 residues.